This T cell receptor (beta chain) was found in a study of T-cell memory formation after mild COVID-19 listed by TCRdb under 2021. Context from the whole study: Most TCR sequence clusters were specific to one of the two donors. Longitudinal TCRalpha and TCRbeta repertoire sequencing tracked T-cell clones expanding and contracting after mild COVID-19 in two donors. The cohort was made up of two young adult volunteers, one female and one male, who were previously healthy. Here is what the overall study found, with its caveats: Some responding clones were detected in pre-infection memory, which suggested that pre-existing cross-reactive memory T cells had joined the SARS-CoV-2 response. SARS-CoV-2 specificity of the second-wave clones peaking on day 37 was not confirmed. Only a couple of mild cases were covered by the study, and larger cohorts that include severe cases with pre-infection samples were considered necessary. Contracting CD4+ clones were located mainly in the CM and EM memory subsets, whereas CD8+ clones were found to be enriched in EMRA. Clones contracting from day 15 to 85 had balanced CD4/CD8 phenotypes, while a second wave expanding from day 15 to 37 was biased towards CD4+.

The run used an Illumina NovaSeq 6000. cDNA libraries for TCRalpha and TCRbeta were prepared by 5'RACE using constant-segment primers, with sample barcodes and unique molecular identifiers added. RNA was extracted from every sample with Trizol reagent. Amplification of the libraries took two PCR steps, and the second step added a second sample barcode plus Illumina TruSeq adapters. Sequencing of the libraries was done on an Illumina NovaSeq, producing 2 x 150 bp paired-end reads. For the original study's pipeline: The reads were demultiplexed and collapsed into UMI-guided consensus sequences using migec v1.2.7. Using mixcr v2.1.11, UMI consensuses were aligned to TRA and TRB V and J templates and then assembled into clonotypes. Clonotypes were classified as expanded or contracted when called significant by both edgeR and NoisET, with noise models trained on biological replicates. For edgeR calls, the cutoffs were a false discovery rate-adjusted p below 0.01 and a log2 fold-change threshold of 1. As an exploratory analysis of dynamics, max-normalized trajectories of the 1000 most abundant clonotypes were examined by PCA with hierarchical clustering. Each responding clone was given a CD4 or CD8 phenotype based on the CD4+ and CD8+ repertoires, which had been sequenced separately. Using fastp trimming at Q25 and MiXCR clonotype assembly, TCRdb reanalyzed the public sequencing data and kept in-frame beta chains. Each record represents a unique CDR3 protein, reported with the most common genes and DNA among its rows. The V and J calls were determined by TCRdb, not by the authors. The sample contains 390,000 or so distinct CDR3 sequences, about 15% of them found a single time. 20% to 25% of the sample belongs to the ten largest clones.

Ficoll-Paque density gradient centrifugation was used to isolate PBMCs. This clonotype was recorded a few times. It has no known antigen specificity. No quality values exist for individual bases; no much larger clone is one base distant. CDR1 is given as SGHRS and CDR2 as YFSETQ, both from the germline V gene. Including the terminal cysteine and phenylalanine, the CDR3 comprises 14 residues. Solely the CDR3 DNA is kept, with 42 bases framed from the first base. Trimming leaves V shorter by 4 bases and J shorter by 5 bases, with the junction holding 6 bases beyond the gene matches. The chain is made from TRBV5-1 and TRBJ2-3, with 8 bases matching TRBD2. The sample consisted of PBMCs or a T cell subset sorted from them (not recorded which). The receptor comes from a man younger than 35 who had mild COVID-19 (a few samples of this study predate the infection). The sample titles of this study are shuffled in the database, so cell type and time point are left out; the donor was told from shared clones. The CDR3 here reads CASSTGGALDTQYF. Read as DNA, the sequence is TGCGCCAGCAGCACCGGGGGGGCGTTAGATACGCAGTATTTT.